These 22 T cell receptor beta chains were all obtained from the same sample, sequenced in a study of control samples from healthy donors and cancer patients. Produced via immunoSEQ multiplex PCR; TCRdb's table is partial and in-frame only. The top ten clones hold over 4.5% of a sample with some 150,000 clones, 89% of them seen once. Sequences were obtained from blood. Receptors originate from a man aged 25-40 years in good health.

This clone was seen more than once but under ten times. This chain joins TRBV6-8 and TRBJ2-7; D is tentatively TRBD1 or TRBD2 (5 bases each). Germline V gene data show CDR1 as MNHGY and CDR2 as SAAAGT. V was clipped by 4 bases and J by 0 bases, with 10 bases between them. This CDR3 has 14 amino acids. CDR3 nucleotide sequence: TGTGCCAGCAGTTGGGGACCGAGCTCCTACGAGCAGTACTTC. Its protein is CASSWGPSSYEQYF.

The chain recombines TRBV6-5 with TRBJ2-2, with D tentatively TRBD1 (5 bases). Between the trimmed V and J ends, which lost 10 bases and 8 bases, there was a span of 23 bases. Germline values: CDR1 MNHEY, CDR2 SVGAGI. The CDR3 spans 15 residues. In DNA form, the CDR3 reads TGTGCCACCTCGGACGGCAGGGCCGAGACAGGGGAGCTGTTTTTT. As protein: CATSDGRAETGELFF.

The gene calls are TRBV19 and TRBJ2-2; no firm D call. CDR3 length: 13 residues. Germline V lookup: CDR1 LNHDA, CDR2 SQIVND (reference sequence). The V end was cut by 4 bases, the J end by 4 bases, with 7 bases between. This CDR3 is CASSSSGTGELFF. CDR3 nucleotides: TGTGCCAGTAGTAGCTCGGGCACCGGGGAGCTGTTTTTT.

V gene TRBV5-5 combines with J gene TRBJ2-3; TRBD2 matches 10 bases. This CDR3 comprises 16 residues. From germline, CDR1 is SGHKS and CDR2 YYEKEE (reference sequence). J lost 4 bases, V lost 2 bases, and 7 bases had no gene match. The CDR3 loop reads CASSLAGGSSADTQYF. DNA for the CDR3: TGTGCCAGCAGCTTAGCGGGAGGGTCCAGCGCAGATACGCAGTATTTT.

The chain uses TRBV7-2 and TRBJ2-7, with unresolved D. The V end was cut by 7 bases, the J end by 4 bases, with 17 bases between. The CDR3 sequence is 14 residues long. CDR1 is SGHTA and CDR2 is FQGNSA in the germline V gene. The CDR3 reads CASTLQGRLYEQYF. In DNA, the CDR3 is TGTGCCAGCACCTTGCAAGGCCGGTTGTACGAGCAGTACTTC.

CDR3 sequence reads: CASSEDHSLVLAEEETQYF. The CDR3 DNA reads TGTGCCAGCAGTGAAGATCATTCGTTAGTACTAGCGGAGGAAGAGACCCAGTACTTC. The chain has TRBV6-1 and TRBJ2-5; 8 nucleotides agree with TRBD2. Germline V gene data show CDR1 as MNHNS and CDR2 as SASEGT. V lost 1 base, J lost 3 bases, and 16 bases stayed unmatched. The CDR3 sequence is 19 residues long.

The rearrangement joins TRBV28 to TRBJ2-7; D not resolved. V was shortened by 2 bases and J by 3 bases, with 8 bases between the two germline ends. CDR1 is MDHEN and CDR2 is SYDVKM in the germline V gene. This CDR3 contains 13 residues. CDR3: CASSLTFNYEQYF. The CDR3 nucleotides read TGTGCCAGCAGTTTAACTTTTAACTACGAGCAGTACTTC.

This clone was found once. Its ends do not fully match the called genes, so a read error is possible. The chain carries TRBV7-7 and TRBJ2-2; 9 nucleotides agree with TRBD2. CDR1 and CDR2 from the germline V gene are SSHAT and FNYEAQ (reference sequence). The CDR3 has 16 residues. In DNA, the CDR3 is TGTGCTAGCAGCCCGCGACTAGCGGAGAACACCGGGGAGCTGTTTTTT. Protein product: CASSPRLAENTGELFF. The full variable domain, in which reference TRBV7-7 and TRBJ2-2 provide the parts outside the CDR3, is GAGVSQSPRYKVTKRGQDVTLRCDPISSHATLYWYQQALGQGPEFLTYFNYEAQPDKSGLPSDRFSAERPEGSISTLTIQRTEQRDSAMYRCASSPRLAENTGELFFGEGSRLTVL.

V usage is TRBV6-5 and J usage is TRBJ2-7; D is unresolved. Germline CDR1 reads MNHEY; CDR2 reads SVGAGI. V lost 8 bases and J 3 bases, leaving 14 bases between the germline ends. This CDR3 comprises 13 residues. The CDR3 region is CASQSTERYEQYF. The CDR3 DNA is TGTGCCAGCCAGAGCACGGAACGCTACGAGCAGTACTTC.

The rearrangement joins TRBV7-2 to TRBJ1-4; D not resolved. Germline CDR1 is SGHTA and CDR2 is FQGNSA. The CDR3 has 13 residues. Trimming removed 1 base at V and 8 bases at J, with 8 bases between. The CDR3 nucleotides are TGTGCCAGCAGCTTAGGGGTTAAGGAAAAACTGTTTTTT. Residues: CASSLGVKEKLFF.

The rearrangement joins TRBV9 to TRBJ1-1; 8 positions match TRBD1. The germline V gene encodes CDR1 SGDLS and CDR2 YYNGEE. V trimming: 0 bases; J trimming: 6 bases; junction bases outside the gene matches: 7. The CDR3 length is 15 residues. The CDR3 DNA follows: TGTGCCAGCAGCGTAGATTCCAGGGGGCTCTCTGAAGCTTTCTTT. It codes for CASSVDSRGLSEAFF.

The genes are TRBV19 and TRBJ2-1, with D possibly TRBD1 on 5 matching bases. CDR3 length: 12 residues. Per germline, CDR1 LNHDA and CDR2 SQIVND (reference sequence). V was cut by 5 bases and J by 9 bases, with 11 bases left in between. The CDR3: CASSWGEREQFF. CDR3 nucleotide sequence: TGTGCCAGTAGTTGGGGCGAGCGTGAGCAGTTCTTC.

The CDR3 reads CATRGKGNSTNEKLFF. The CDR3 nucleotides read TGTGCCACCCGAGGGAAAGGAAACTCAACTAATGAAAAACTGTTTTTT. V gene TRBV9 combines with J gene TRBJ1-4; D gene unclear. From germline, CDR1 is SGDLS and CDR2 YYNGEE. V lost 9 bases to trimming and J lost 0 bases, with 18 bases between them. The CDR3 runs 16 residues.

The V gene is TRBV19, the J gene TRBJ2-6; weak D call: TRBD2 (5 bases). The CDR3 spans 19 residues. Germline lookup yields CDR1 LNHDA and CDR2 SQIVND (reference sequence). Trimming pared 7 bases from V and 2 bases from J, leaving 24 bases between. In DNA, the CDR3 is TGTGCCAGTACCTTAAGCGGTCTGATCGATAGAGCTGGGGCCAACGTCCTGACTTTC. This sequence encodes CASTLSGLIDRAGANVLTF.

Turning to this clone: Other nucleotide sequences in the sample specify the same CDR3. The chain recombines TRBV4-2 with TRBJ2-2; 11 bases match TRBD2. Trimming removed 3 bases from V and 2 bases from J; junction bases left unmatched: 5. This CDR3 region has 17 residues. Germline CDR1 LGHNA, CDR2 YNFKEQ. The CDR3 DNA reads as TGTGCCAGCAGCCAGGCCGGGACTAGCGGTAACACCGGGGAGCTGTTTTTT. Translating gives CASSQAGTSGNTGELFF.

The chain employs TRBV19 and TRBJ1-2; no firm D call. V was pared by 2 bases and J by 7 bases, with 8 bases between. This CDR3 is 12 amino acids long. The V gene's germline CDR1 is LNHDA and CDR2 SQIVND (reference sequence). DNA of the CDR3: TGTGCCAGTAGTATATGGAGGTTTGGCTACACCTTC. Residues: CASSIWRFGYTF.

The CDR3 region is CASSLSGRGEQFF. As DNA, the CDR3 is TGTGCCAGCAGTCTAAGCGGGAGGGGTGAGCAGTTCTTC. This rearrangement joins TRBV12-3 or TRBV12-4 to TRBJ2-1, with TRBD2 matching over 10 bases. This CDR3 has 13 residues. V trimming: 5 bases; J trimming: 9 bases; junction bases outside the gene matches: 4.

The chain uses TRBV6-2 or TRBV6-3 and TRBJ2-1, with 8 bases lining up with TRBD1. Germline values: CDR1 MNHEY, CDR2 SVGEGT. Germline trimming cut 0 bases from V and 5 bases from J; bases unmatched to any gene: 12. The CDR3 consists of 18 residues. CDR3 nucleotides: TGTGCCAGCAGTTACTCAACAAGATATCCGGGACAGGACAATGAGCAGTTCTTC. It translates to CASSYSTRYPGQDNEQFF.

V and J are TRBV6-1 and TRBJ2-7; a weak D match, TRBD2 (5 bases). With 1 base removed from V and 0 bases from J, the gap between germline ends came to 10 bases. Germline lookup yields CDR1 MNHNS and CDR2 SASEGT. The CDR3 consists of 15 residues. The CDR3, as DNA: TGTGCCAGCAGTGAAGGAAGCGGAATCTCCTACGAGCAGTACTTC. Its protein is CASSEGSGISYEQYF.

This clone was counted a few times. The rearrangement links TRBV5-1 to TRBJ1-3; 8 bases line up with TRBD1. There are 15 residues in the CDR3. Germline-derived CDR1 and CDR2 are SGHRS and YFSETQ. The J segment lost 0 bases and the V segment lost 2 bases, leaving 1 base of the junction unmatched. The CDR3 loop reads CASSLTGGSGNTIYF. The CDR3 DNA reads TGCGCCAGCAGCTTAACAGGGGGCTCTGGAAACACCATATATTTT. Supplemented by reference TRBV5-1 and TRBJ1-3, the full variable domain reads KAGVTQTPRYLIKTRGQQVTLSCSPISGHRSVSWYQQTPGQGLQFLFEYFSETQRNKGNFPGRFSGRQFSNSRSEMNVSTLELGDSALYLCASSLTGGSGNTIYFGEGSWLTVV.

CDR3 in amino acids: CASSPGTEGNTIYF. The CDR3 DNA reads TGTGCCAGCAGCCCCGGGACCGAGGGAAACACCATATATTTT. The genes are TRBV5-4 and TRBJ1-3; tentatively, D is TRBD1 (5 bases). Trimming stripped 4 bases from V and 4 bases from J, with 12 bases between. Looked up from germline, CDR1 is SGHNT and CDR2 is YYREEE (reference sequence). The CDR3 has 14 amino acids.

V and J are TRBV6-2 or TRBV6-3 and TRBJ2-1, with TRBD2 identical over 11 bases. From germline, CDR1 is MNHEY and CDR2 SVGEGT. Trimming at V came to 7 bases and at J to 2 bases, leaving 4 bases not matched to a gene. The CDR3 is made up of 15 amino acids. The CDR3 DNA follows: TGTGCCAGCAACCCGGGACTAGCGGCCTACAATGAGCAGTTCTTC. Encoded protein: CASNPGLAAYNEQFF.